The 3 T cell receptor beta chains below come from one sample, sequenced in a study of CD8 T cells in Susac syndrome. Reverse transcription of 0.5 to 1 ug RNA used random hexamers. TCRdb reprocessed the immunoSEQ multiplex PCR reads via MiXCR and lists one record per CDR3 protein. The table shows under 200,000 distinct CDR3 sequences, with under 95% occurring only once. Sequenced: CD4+ T cells from PBMCs. The receptors were sampled from a human donor with Susac syndrome.

This chain joins TRBV24-1 and TRBJ2-1, with 12 positions matching TRBD1. CDR3 size: 15 residues. V shed 3 bases and J 9 bases; nucleotides not matched to a gene: 5. The germline V gene encodes CDR1 KGHDR and CDR2 SFDVKD. CDR3 DNA: TGTGCCACCAGTGATCCGGGACAGGGGGCTCCTGAGCAGTTCTTC. This sequence encodes CATSDPGQGAPEQFF.

The chain couples TRBV15 to TRBJ2-3; D might be TRBD1 (5 bases). Germline V gene lookup returns CDR1 LNHNV and CDR2 YYDKDF (reference sequence). Trimming stripped 1 base from V and 4 bases from J, with 9 bases between. The CDR3 spans 14 residues. The CDR3 loop is CATSRAGLADTQYF. The DNA of the CDR3 is TGTGCCACCAGCAGAGCAGGGCTGGCAGATACGCAGTATTTT. Full variable domain (remainder filled in from reference TRBV15 and TRBJ2-3): DAMVIQNPRYQVTQFGKPVTLSCSQTLNHNVMYWYQQKSSQAPKLLFHYYDKDFNNEADTPDNFQSRRPNTSFCFLDIRSPGLGDTAMYLCATSRAGLADTQYFGPGTRLTVL.

The V call is TRBV29-1, the J call TRBJ2-7; maybe TRBD1 (6 bases). Germline V lookup: CDR1 SQVTM, CDR2 ANQGSEA. Trimming removed 4 bases from V and 1 base from J, with 29 bases in between. CDR3 length: 19 residues. The CDR3 sequence is CSVALHRAKTLEMSYEQYF. The CDR3 DNA reads as TGCAGCGTTGCCCTCCACAGGGCCAAAACCTTAGAAATGTCCTACGAGCAGTACTTC.